The present TCR beta chain was sequenced within a study of control samples from healthy donors and cancer patients. This clone was detected a few times. The V end lost 10 bases, the J end lost 6 bases, and 16 bases lay between the germline ends. Germline values: CDR1 SGHAT, CDR2 FQNNGV. The CDR3 runs 12 residues. Method: immunoSEQ multiplex PCR; TCRdb's copy keeps in-frame clones and lacks some. The sample includes 150,000 or so clones, about 93% of them seen just once. The rearrangement links TRBV11-2 to TRBJ2-7; D may be TRBD2 (7 bases). The TCR comes from a woman aged 55 to 70 in good health. Sequencing was carried out using blood. The CDR3 DNA is TGTGCCACCCGCGGGGGCCCAGGCGAGCAGTACTTC. Translating it yields CATRGGPGEQYF.